The clone carrying this T cell receptor beta chain has just one count. This record comes from a study of blood T cell repertoires in COVID-19. Study as a whole: The United States, Italy and Spain supplied acute and convalescent COVID-19 samples. Sources were T cells, B-cell-depleted T cells, or PBMCs; the material itself was cDNA or gDNA.

Authors' processing steps: Counts of nucleated cells, estimated from reference gene primer amplification, were obtained. Clones were sequenced by immunoSEQ multiplex PCR, and TCRdb holds only the in-frame ones, with some missing. The V and J calls and the clone size are those of that table, but D and trimming were determined from the DNA. The sample lists some 45,000 clones, 88% occurring once. Trimming took off 4 bases at V and 2 bases at J, with 8 bases between the two ends. This CDR3 is built from 12 residues. The V gene's germline CDR1 is SQVTM and CDR2 ANQGSEA. This clonotype was obtained from a human donor in a cohort sampled during active COVID-19. Input material: peripheral blood. The genes are TRBV29-1 and TRBJ1-1; D unresolved. The DNA for the CDR3 is TGCAGCGTTGTTGAGGGTAACACTGAAGCTTTCTTT. Translated: CSVVEGNTEAFF.